Included here is one TCR beta chain sequence, with context. V dropped 3 bases and J dropped 4 bases, with 13 bases sitting between them. This CDR3 is 13 amino acids long. From germline, CDR1 is DFQATT and CDR2 SNEGSKA (reference sequence). The sample comes from a study of blood T cells in healthy people across ages. Together with a sample-barcoded 5' primer, a J-beta primer mix was included in a second PCR lasting roughly 6 to 12 cycles. TCRdb passed the 5' RACE reads through MiXCR, listing each CDR3 protein once. The table lists 920,000 or so distinct CDR3 sequences, less than 50% of them singletons, with 18% in the top ten.

This chain uses TRBV20-1 with TRBJ2-7, with D possibly matching TRBD2 (5 bases). Input material: blood. This receptor was identified in an older woman in good health. This CDR3 reads CSARDSRLYEQYF. In nucleotides, the CDR3 is TGCAGTGCTAGGGACTCCCGCCTTTACGAGCAGTACTTC.